This T cell receptor (beta chain) emerged from a study of T cells after somatic rescue of genetic block. The germline gives CDR1 MNHEY, CDR2 SMNVEV (reference sequence). CDR3 length equals 15 residues. Unmatched junction bases numbered 11, after V lost 6 bases and J lost 5 bases. Libraries were prepared by immunoSEQ multiplex PCR; TCRdb keeps only in-frame clonotypes and omits some of them. The table has approximately 13,000 clones, about 65% seen once. By sample share, this clone is medium-sized. The sample taken for sequencing was peripheral blood mononuclear cells (PBMCs). The V gene is TRBV27, the J gene TRBJ2-3; the match to TRBD2 covers 7 bases. The receptor was derived from a boy younger than 18. CDR3 sequence: CASRIASGRGDTQYF. DNA for the CDR3: TGTGCCAGCAGAATTGCTAGTGGGAGGGGAGATACGCAGTATTTT.